This T cell receptor (beta chain) comes out of a study of Graves' ophthalmopathy and Graves' hyperthyroidism. This clonotype was observed many times. Its cognate antigen is unknown. Study results and limitations: Blood also held most thyroid clonotypes expanded above 0.001 frequency.

The CDR3 has 14 amino acids. The V end lost 6 bases, the J end lost 2 bases, and 11 bases lay between the germline ends. The germline V gene encodes CDR1 MNHEY and CDR2 SVGEGT. Scientists amplified the TCR beta CDR3 regions from RNA transcripts. Second-round multiplex PCR followed a first-round RT-PCR using HTBI primers. A single record per CDR3 protein comes from TCRdb applying MiXCR to the multiplex PCR reads. The repertoire holds 200,000 to 250,000 distinct CDR3 sequences, with 25% to 30% as singletons. The TCR comes from a man aged 45 to 65 with Graves' ophthalmopathy. This chain uses TRBV6-2 or TRBV6-3 with TRBJ2-4; unclear D gene. Sequencing was done on a sample of peripheral blood. CDR3 in DNA: TGTGCCAGCAGGGCTCAAGGACCCAAAAACATTCAGTACTTC. It codes for CASRAQGPKNIQYF.